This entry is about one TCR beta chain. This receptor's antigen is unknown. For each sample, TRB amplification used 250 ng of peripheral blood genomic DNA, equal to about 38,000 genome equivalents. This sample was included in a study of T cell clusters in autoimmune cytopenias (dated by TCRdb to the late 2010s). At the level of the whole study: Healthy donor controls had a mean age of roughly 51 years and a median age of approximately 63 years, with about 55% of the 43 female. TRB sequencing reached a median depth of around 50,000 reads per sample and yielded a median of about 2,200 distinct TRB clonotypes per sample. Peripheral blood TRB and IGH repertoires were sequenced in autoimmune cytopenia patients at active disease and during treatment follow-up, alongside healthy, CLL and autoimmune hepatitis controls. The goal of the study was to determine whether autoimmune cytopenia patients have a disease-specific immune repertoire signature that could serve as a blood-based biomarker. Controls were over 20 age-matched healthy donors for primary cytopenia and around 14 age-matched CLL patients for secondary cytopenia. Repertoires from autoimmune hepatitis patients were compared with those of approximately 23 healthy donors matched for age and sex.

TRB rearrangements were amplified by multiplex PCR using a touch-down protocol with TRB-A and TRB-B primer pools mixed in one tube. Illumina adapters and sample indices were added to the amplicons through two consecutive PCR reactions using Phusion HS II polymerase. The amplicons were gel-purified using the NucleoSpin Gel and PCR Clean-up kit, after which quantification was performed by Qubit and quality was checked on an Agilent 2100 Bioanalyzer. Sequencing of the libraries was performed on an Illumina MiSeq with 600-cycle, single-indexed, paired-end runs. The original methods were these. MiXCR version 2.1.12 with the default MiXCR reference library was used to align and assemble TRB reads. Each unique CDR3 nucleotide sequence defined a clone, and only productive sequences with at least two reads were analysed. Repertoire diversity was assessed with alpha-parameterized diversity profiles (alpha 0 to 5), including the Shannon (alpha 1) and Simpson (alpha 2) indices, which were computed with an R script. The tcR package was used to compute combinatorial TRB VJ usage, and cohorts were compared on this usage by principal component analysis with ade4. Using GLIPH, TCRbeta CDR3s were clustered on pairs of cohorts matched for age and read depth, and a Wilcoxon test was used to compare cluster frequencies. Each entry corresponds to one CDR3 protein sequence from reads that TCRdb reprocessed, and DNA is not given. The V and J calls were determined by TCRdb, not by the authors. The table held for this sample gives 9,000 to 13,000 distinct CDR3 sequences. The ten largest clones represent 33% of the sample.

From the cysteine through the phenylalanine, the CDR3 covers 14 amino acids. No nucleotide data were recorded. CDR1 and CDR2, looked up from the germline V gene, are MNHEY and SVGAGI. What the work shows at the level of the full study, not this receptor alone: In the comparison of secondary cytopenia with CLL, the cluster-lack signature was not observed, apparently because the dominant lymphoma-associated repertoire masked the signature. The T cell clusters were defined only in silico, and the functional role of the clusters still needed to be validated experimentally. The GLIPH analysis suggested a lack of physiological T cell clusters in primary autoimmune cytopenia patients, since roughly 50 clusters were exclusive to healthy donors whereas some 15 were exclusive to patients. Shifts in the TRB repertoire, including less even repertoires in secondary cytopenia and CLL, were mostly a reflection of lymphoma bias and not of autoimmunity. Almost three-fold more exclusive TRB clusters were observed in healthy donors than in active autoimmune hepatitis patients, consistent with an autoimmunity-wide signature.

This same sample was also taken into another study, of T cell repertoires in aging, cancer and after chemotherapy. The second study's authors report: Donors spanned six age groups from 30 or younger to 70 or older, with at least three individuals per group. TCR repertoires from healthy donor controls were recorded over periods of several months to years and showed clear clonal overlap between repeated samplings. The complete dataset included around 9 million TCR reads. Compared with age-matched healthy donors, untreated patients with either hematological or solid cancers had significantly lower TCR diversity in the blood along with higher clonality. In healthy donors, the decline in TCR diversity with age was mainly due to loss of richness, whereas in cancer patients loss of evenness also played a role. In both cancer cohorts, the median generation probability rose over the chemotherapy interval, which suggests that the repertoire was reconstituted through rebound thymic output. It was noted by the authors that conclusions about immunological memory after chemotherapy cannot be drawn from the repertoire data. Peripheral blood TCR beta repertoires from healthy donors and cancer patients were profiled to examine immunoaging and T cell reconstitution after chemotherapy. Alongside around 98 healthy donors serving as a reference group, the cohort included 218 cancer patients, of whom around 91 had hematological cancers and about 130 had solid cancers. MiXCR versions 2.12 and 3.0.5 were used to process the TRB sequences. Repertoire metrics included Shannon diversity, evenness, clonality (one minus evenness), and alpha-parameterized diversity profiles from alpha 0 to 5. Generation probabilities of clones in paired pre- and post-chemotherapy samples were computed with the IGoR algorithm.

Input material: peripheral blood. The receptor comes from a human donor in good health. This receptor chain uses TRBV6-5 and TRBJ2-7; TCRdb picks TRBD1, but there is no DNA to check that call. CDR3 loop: CASSYLQGTYEQYF.